This entry is about one T cell receptor beta chain. The antigen remains undetermined. Method: immunoSEQ multiplex PCR; TCRdb's copy keeps in-frame clones and lacks some. This table holds 50,000 to 55,000 clones, about nine tenths found once. Samples were taken several times over chemoradiotherapy. This record belongs to a study of chemoradiotherapy in HPV16-positive cancers. General study results and limits: During treatment, candidate HPV-specific clones and E7-related motifs expanded in tumor.

The V end lost 5 bases, the J end lost 0 bases, and 11 bases lay between the germline ends. Germline V gene sequence: CDR1 SGHTA, CDR2 FQGNSA. The CDR3 extends over 16 amino acids. The specimen was blood, collected from a patient who underwent chemoradiotherapy. The genes are TRBV7-2 and TRBJ1-6; no reliable D call. The receptor was isolated from a human donor with HPV-associated anogenital cancer. CDR3 nucleotide sequence: TGTGCCAGCAGCGGAACCGGGGTCTCCTATAATTCACCCCTCCACTTT. This translates into CASSGTGVSYNSPLHF. Full variable domain (outside the CDR3, taken from reference TRBV7-2 and TRBJ1-6): GAGVSQSPSNKVTEKGKDVELRCDPISGHTALYWYRQSLGQGLEFLIYFQGNSAPDKSGLPSDRFSAERTGGSVSTLTIQRTQQEDSAVYLCASSGTGVSYNSPLHFGNGTRLTVT.